This T cell receptor (beta chain) was sequenced in a study of shared clonotypes between healthy human individuals. Study-level results: The authors sampled blood alone, and tissue repertoires likely differ.

Germline CDR1 MNHEY, CDR2 SVGAGI. This CDR3 has 14 residues. In this sample, this clone turned up once. Its antigen is still unknown. Compared with germline, one end of the junction differs, possibly owing to a read error. It was across several immunoSEQ plates that each subset's genomic DNA was evenly split. Using 200 ng DNA, 25,000 to 35,000 T cell genomes, the sorted-subset replicate PCRs were run. Per the study methods: Quality scores were absent from the junction-only immunoSEQ sequences, so filtering differed. Assay used: immunoSEQ multiplex PCR; TCRdb lists only in-frame clones, some missing. The V and J calls and the clone size are those of that table, but D and trimming were determined from the DNA. The sample carries some 2 million clones, about 95% recorded once. Naive CD8 cells, CD45RO-negative and positively selected for CCR7, excluded terminally differentiated effector memory CD45RA+ cells.

The chain links TRBV6-5 to TRBJ1-2, with a weak D call TRBD1 (5 bases). The specimen was naive CD8+ T cells sorted from blood. The clonotype was recovered from a man aged 18-30 years in good health. In DNA, the CDR3 is TGTGCCAGCAGTTACTCCAGGGATTATACTGGCCACACCTTC. It encodes CASSYSRDYTGHTF.